Below, 6 T cell receptor beta chains from the same sample are listed, as sequenced in a study of blood T cell repertoires in COVID-19. The table came from immunoSEQ multiplex PCR; TCRdb's copy has only in-frame clones and leaves some out. The profile covers approximately 210,000 clones, with around 91% appearing a single time and under 5.5% taken by the ten largest. Sequencing used peripheral blood. The receptor set was obtained from a woman aged 40-49 years with acute or convalescent COVID-19.

The rearrangement uses TRBV2 and TRBJ2-2; D is perhaps TRBD1 (6 bases). The V and J ends lost 6 bases and 2 bases respectively, with 16 bases between them. Per the germline V gene, CDR1 is SNHLY and CDR2 is FYNNEI. The CDR3 totals 16 residues. The CDR3 reads CASSAPTGLNTGELFF. For the CDR3, the DNA is TGTGCCAGCAGCGCTCCCACAGGGCTTAACACCGGGGAGCTGTTTTTT.

Comment on this clone: This sample also contains other DNA sequences that code for the same CDR3. V and J are TRBV9 and TRBJ2-3, with D possibly TRBD2 on 5 matching bases. This CDR3 is 14 amino acids long. Germline CDR1 reads SGDLS; CDR2 reads YYNGEE. The ends were cut back, 0 bases at V and 5 bases at J, with 10 bases in the middle. The CDR3 DNA reads as TGTGCCAGCAGCGTAGGGACTCTTGGAGATACGCAGTATTTT. Translated, it gives CASSVGTLGDTQYF. The variable domain in full, completed from reference TRBV9 and TRBJ2-3, reads DSGVTQTPKHLITATGQRVTLRCSPRSGDLSVYWYQQSLDQGLQFLIQYYNGEERAKGNILERFSAQQFPDLHSELNLSSLELGDSALYFCASSVGTLGDTQYFGPGTRLTVL.

This clone was seen more than once but under ten times. The gene calls are TRBV5-4 and TRBJ2-3; a possible D gene is TRBD2 (5 bases). CDR1 and CDR2 (germline): SGHNT, YYREEE (reference sequence). Deletions cut 0 bases from V and 2 bases from J, with 16 bases between. CDR3 size: 17 residues. The CDR3 bases are TGTGCCAGCAGCTTGGGGGCGGCGGGTACCTTCACAGATACGCAGTATTTT. This gives the protein CASSLGAAGTFTDTQYF. Variable domain in full (rest from reference TRBV5-4 and TRBJ2-3): ETGVTQSPTHLIKTRGQQVTLRCSSQSGHNTVSWYQQALGQGPQFIFQYYREEENGRGNFPPRFSGLQFPNYSSELNVNALELDDSALYLCASSLGAAGTFTDTQYFGPGTRLTVL.

This clone was observed a single time. The chain links TRBV27 to TRBJ1-2, with 8 bases that match TRBD1. V gave up 0 bases and J gave up 4 bases; unmatched junction bases: 7. The CDR3 covers 16 residues. Per germline, CDR1 MNHEY and CDR2 SMNVEV (reference sequence). The CDR3 DNA reads TGTGCCAGCAGTTTATCTGGCAGGGGGCAAACCTATGGCTACACCTTC. This translates into CASSLSGRGQTYGYTF.

The rearrangement links TRBV7-2 to TRBJ1-5; 7 bases line up with TRBD1. Trimming took 2 bases from V and 7 from J; bases not matched to a gene: 5. CDR3 length equals 14 residues. The germline CDR1 and CDR2 sequences are SGHTA and FQGNSA. In DNA, the CDR3 is TGTGCCAGCAGCTTAAGGGGGCACGGACAGCCCCAGCATTTT. The encoded protein is CASSLRGHGQPQHF.

V gene TRBV6-5 combines with J gene TRBJ2-1, with 13 bases aligning to TRBD2. The CDR3 spans 15 residues. Germline lookup yields CDR1 MNHEY and CDR2 SVGAGI. V dropped 6 bases and J dropped 6; count of bases not matched to a gene: 5. The CDR3 is CASRLLAGGLNEQFF. As DNA, the CDR3 is TGTGCCAGCAGGCTACTAGCGGGGGGGCTCAATGAGCAGTTCTTC.